Presented here are 28 T cell receptor beta chains from one specimen sequenced in a study of monozygotic twins with inflammatory bowel disease. Each CDR3 protein gets one entry in TCRdb, which reprocessed the 5' RACE reads and gives no DNA. The sample table sets out approximately 400,000 distinct CDR3 sequences. The sample consisted of blood. The source is a human donor with ulcerative colitis or Crohn's disease, or a healthy co-twin of an affected twin (not recorded which).

V is TRBV7-2 and J is TRBJ2-3; with no DNA, the TCRdb D assignment of TRBD1 cannot be verified. CDR1 is SGHTA and CDR2 is FQGNSA in the germline V gene. This CDR3 region has 13 residues. CDR3: CASSWGDADTQYF.

V usage is TRBV3-1 and J usage is TRBJ1-2. CDR3 length: 15 residues. Germline V gives CDR1 LGHDT, CDR2 YNNKEL (reference sequence). CDR3 loop: CASSQENSRGGGYTF.

The rearrangement links TRBV4-2 to TRBJ2-3; TCRdb picks TRBD2, but there is no DNA to check that call. The germline CDR1 and CDR2 sequences are LGHNA and YNFKEQ. This CDR3 contains 19 residues. This CDR3 is CASSPRLAGGPRGSDTQYF.

The V call is TRBV11-2, the J call TRBJ1-2; TCRdb's D call, TRBD1, is unchecked because there is no DNA. This CDR3 spans 14 amino acids. Germline V gene data show CDR1 as SGHAT and CDR2 as FQNNGV. The CDR3 loop is CASSLVQGYSGYTF.

The chain combines TRBV27 with TRBJ2-1; checking the TCRdb D call of TRBD1 is not possible without DNA. The CDR3 has 14 residues. Germline lookup yields CDR1 MNHEY and CDR2 SMNVEV (reference sequence). The CDR3 sequence is CASSFLRDRNEQFF.

CDR3 residues: CASSPTGGASAAGANVLTF. This rearrangement joins TRBV4-2 to TRBJ2-6; TCRdb's D call, TRBD1, is unchecked because there is no DNA. The CDR3 is 19 amino acids. Germline CDR1 reads LGHNA; CDR2 reads YNFKEQ.

V gene TRBV2 combines with J gene TRBJ1-2; there is no DNA to check the TCRdb D call of TRBD1. Germline V gene data show CDR1 as SNHLY and CDR2 as FYNNEI. The CDR3 sequence is 15 residues long. The CDR3 loop is CASSEAPGFVYGYTF.

The genes are TRBV27 and TRBJ1-2; TCRdb names TRBD1, which stays unverified in the absence of DNA. Per the germline V gene, CDR1 is MNHEY and CDR2 is SMNVEV (reference sequence). CDR3 size: 16 residues. The CDR3 sequence: CASSKSAWDTLSGYTF.

The rearrangement uses TRBV7-2 and TRBJ2-1; TCRdb proposes TRBD1, but this gene call is untestable without DNA. Looked up from germline, CDR1 is SGHTA and CDR2 is FQGNSA. The CDR3 loop spans 16 amino acids. CDR3 in amino acids: CASSLGTGGTYNEQFF.

The chain couples TRBV11-3 to TRBJ2-1; TCRdb's assignment of TRBD1 cannot be checked, as there is no DNA. The CDR3 has 15 amino acids. Germline loops: CDR1 SGHNT, CDR2 YENEEA. CDR3 residues: CASSRGQSSYNEQFF.

The chain links TRBV12-3 or TRBV12-4 to TRBJ2-3; with no DNA, the TCRdb D assignment of TRBD2 cannot be verified. This CDR3 is built from 14 residues. The CDR3 here is CATTGGSGTDTQYF.

This chain joins TRBV5-4 and TRBJ2-5. Per germline, CDR1 SGHNT and CDR2 YYREEE (reference sequence). The CDR3 is made up of 14 amino acids. The CDR3 sequence: CASSLSTGAETQYF.

This chain joins TRBV20-1 and TRBJ2-7; checking the TCRdb D call of TRBD1 is not possible without DNA. The CDR3 has 13 amino acids. CDR1 is DFQATT, CDR2 SNEGSKA, per germline (reference sequence). The CDR3 region is CSPRGQGTNEQYF.

This CDR3 reads CASSEGLAGTDTQYF. The chain joins TRBV25-1 to TRBJ2-3; no DNA is available, so the TRBD2 call from TCRdb remains unchecked. This CDR3 has 15 amino acids. Germline CDR1 reads MGHDK; CDR2 reads SYGVNS.

This chain links TRBV4-1 with TRBJ1-2; TCRdb calls TRBD1, which cannot be checked without DNA. Per the germline V gene, CDR1 is MGHRA and CDR2 is YSYEKL. The CDR3 has 20 residues. The CDR3 here is CASSQDRMGTGRQADYGYTF.

CDR3 protein: CASSSGTSGGAADTQYF. This rearrangement joins TRBV7-9 to TRBJ2-3; the TCRdb D gene call, TRBD2, has no DNA to confirm it. CDR3 length equals 17 residues. Germline V gene data show CDR1 as SEHNR and CDR2 as FQNEAQ (reference sequence).

The genes are TRBV29-1 and TRBJ1-2. Germline V gene sequence: CDR1 SQVTM, CDR2 ANQGSEA. This CDR3 comprises 12 residues. The CDR3 protein is CSFDGAQDGYTF.

This chain uses TRBV15 with TRBJ1-2. There are 13 residues in the CDR3. Germline V CDR1 and CDR2: LNHNV, YYDKDF (reference sequence). CDR3: CATSPDVNYGYTF.

V and J are TRBV5-1 and TRBJ2-1; TCRdb names TRBD2, which stays unverified in the absence of DNA. Germline CDR1 and CDR2: SGHRS and YFSETQ. The length of the CDR3 is 14 residues. CDR3: CASSSVSGGNEQFF.

The V call is TRBV19, the J call TRBJ1-5; TCRdb reports TRBD1, a call that lacks DNA to check it against. Germline lookup yields CDR1 LNHDA and CDR2 SQIVND (reference sequence). The CDR3 contains 14 residues. CDR3 sequence reads: CASRTGGSNQPQHF.

This rearrangement joins TRBV6-5 to TRBJ1-6; TCRdb calls TRBD1, which cannot be checked without DNA. The CDR3 runs 15 residues. Germline loops: CDR1 MNHEY, CDR2 SVGAGI. The CDR3 reads CASSYSSRGGSPLHF.

CDR3 in amino acids: CASSLGESLNSPLHF. This rearrangement joins TRBV7-9 to TRBJ1-6. Looked up from germline, CDR1 is SEHNR and CDR2 is FQNEAQ (reference sequence). The length of the CDR3 is 15 residues. Filled out from reference TRBV7-9 and TRBJ1-6, the complete variable domain reads DTGVSQNPRHKITKRGQNVTFRCDPISEHNRLYWYRQTLGQGPEFLTYFQNEAQLEKSRLLSDRFSAERPKGSFSTLEIQRTEQGDSAMYLCASSLGESLNSPLHFGNGTRLTVT.

V and J are TRBV5-5 and TRBJ2-4; TCRdb proposes TRBD1, but this gene call is untestable without DNA. CDR1 and CDR2 from the germline V gene are SGHKS and YYEKEE (reference sequence). CDR3 length: 15 residues. The CDR3 here is CASTSGWGPKNMQYF.

The chain uses TRBV24-1 and TRBJ2-1; TCRdb's D gene call, TRBD2, goes unchecked for lack of DNA. The germline gives CDR1 KGHDR, CDR2 SFDVKD. The CDR3 has 18 amino acids. CDR3 residues: CATSDPGLAGGSYNEQFF.

The CDR3 sequence is CSASGLGEGEQFF. The chain has TRBV20-1 and TRBJ2-1; TCRdb's D call, TRBD2, is unchecked because there is no DNA. Germline V gene lookup returns CDR1 DFQATT and CDR2 SNEGSKA (reference sequence). CDR3 length: 13 amino acids.

The chain combines TRBV19 with TRBJ2-1; TCRdb's D call of TRBD2 is untestable without DNA. The CDR3 runs to 13 residues. Per germline, CDR1 LNHDA and CDR2 SQIVND (reference sequence). The CDR3 reads CASSSGIYNEQFF.

The chain carries TRBV5-6 and TRBJ1-4; TCRdb proposes TRBD1, but this gene call is untestable without DNA. This CDR3 has 15 residues. Germline lookup yields CDR1 SGHDT and CDR2 YYEEEE. The CDR3 region is CASSPSGTGYEKLFF.

CDR3 amino acids: CASSRTELNTEAFF. The rearrangement joins TRBV3-1 to TRBJ1-1; TCRdb selects TRBD1, and the lack of DNA leaves this call unchecked. The CDR3 consists of 14 residues. CDR1 and CDR2 from the germline V gene are LGHDT and YNNKEL (reference sequence).